These 19 T cell receptor beta chains were sequenced from one sample in a study of technical replicates of blood from several donors. Only in-frame clones appear in the TCRdb table, and some are missing; sequencing was by immunoSEQ multiplex PCR. The sample holds tens of thousands of clones, roughly 93% seen once. The material sequenced was T cells isolated from PBMCs. These receptors came from a human donor in good health.

This clone has a handful of counts. J is TRBJ1-3 and V is TRBV7-8; 10 bases fit TRBD1. The CDR3 runs to 15 residues. J gave up 6 bases and V 1 base, and 3 bases lay outside the gene matches. CDR1 and CDR2 from the germline V gene are SGHVS and FQNEAQ. This CDR3 reads CASSLVGTGENTIYF. The CDR3, as DNA: TGTGCCAGCAGCTTAGTTGGGACAGGGGAAAACACCATATATTTT.

This rearrangement joins TRBV7-9 to TRBJ1-5; 7 positions agree with TRBD1. The CDR3 is 14 residues long. Germline CDR1 is SEHNR and CDR2 is FQNEAQ (reference sequence). With 2 bases clipped from V and 2 bases from J, the junction kept 0 bases outside the gene matches. The DNA of the CDR3 is TGTGCCAGCAGCTTACAGGGGGGCAATCAGCCCCAGCATTTT. Its translation is CASSLQGGNQPQHF.

The chain links TRBV28 to TRBJ1-4, with D hard to call. The CDR3 is made up of 14 amino acids. Germline values: CDR1 MDHEN, CDR2 SYDVKM. With 4 bases removed from V and 8 bases from J, the gap between germline ends came to 14 bases. The CDR3 DNA reads as TGTGCCAGCAGTTCGACCCCGAGGATGGAAAAACTGTTTTTT. Translation gives CASSSTPRMEKLFF.

The chain employs TRBV28 and TRBJ1-2, with 7 bases fitting TRBD1. The CDR3 length is 18 residues. V was pared by 3 bases and J by 4 bases, with 17 bases of the junction left unmatched. The germline CDR1 and CDR2 sequences are MDHEN and SYDVKM. The CDR3 region is CASSLGLSSGAGGYGYTF. DNA for the CDR3: TGTGCCAGCAGTTTGGGGTTGAGTTCTGGGGCAGGGGGCTATGGCTACACCTTC.

This rearrangement joins TRBV27 to TRBJ1-1; D may be TRBD1 (5 bases). Between the trimmed V and J ends, which lost 4 bases and 5 bases, there was a span of 11 bases. CDR3 length: 13 amino acids. The germline V gene has CDR1 MNHEY and CDR2 SMNVEV (reference sequence). The CDR3 loop is CASSSQVDTEAFF. CDR3 nucleotides: TGTGCCAGCAGTTCACAGGTGGATACTGAAGCTTTCTTT.

The chain combines TRBV2 with TRBJ2-7, with D unclear. Germline CDR1 SNHLY, CDR2 FYNNEI. V dropped 5 bases and J dropped 3 bases, with 8 bases sitting between them. The CDR3 sequence is 12 residues long. The CDR3 spells CASSPASYEQYF. The CDR3 nucleotides read TGTGCCAGCAGTCCTGCTAGCTACGAGCAGTACTTC.

J is TRBJ2-1 and V is TRBV4-1, with 10 bases that match TRBD1. CDR3 size: 14 residues. Germline-derived CDR1 and CDR2 are MGHRA and YSYEKL. V dropped 7 bases and J dropped 5; count of bases not matched to a gene: 5. The CDR3 nucleotides are TGCGCCAGCAAGAGACAGGGGGCGAACAATGAGCAGTTCTTC. Translating it yields CASKRQGANNEQFF.

This clone has a single count. The chain links TRBV2 to TRBJ2-7, with D possibly matching TRBD2 (6 bases). This CDR3 is built from 18 residues. The V and J ends lost 0 bases and 4 bases respectively, with 22 bases between them. The germline gives CDR1 SNHLY, CDR2 FYNNEI. The chain's CDR3 is CASSEALQGLSREYEQYF. The DNA for the CDR3 is TGTGCCAGCAGTGAAGCGCTTCAGGGACTTTCACGGGAGTACGAGCAGTACTTC.

The V and J genes are TRBV28 and TRBJ2-7; D call uncertain. V lost 4 bases, J lost 2 bases, and 18 bases lay in between. The germline V gene encodes CDR1 MDHEN and CDR2 SYDVKM. The CDR3 has 16 amino acids. The CDR3 protein is CASSSPSAQITYEQYF. The CDR3 nucleotides read TGTGCCAGCAGTTCTCCCAGCGCCCAAATAACCTACGAGCAGTACTTC.

This clone appeared once. V is TRBV5-1 and J is TRBJ2-1; D is perhaps TRBD2 (6 bases). CDR3 size: 14 residues. Trimming took off 4 bases at V and 2 bases at J, with 10 bases between the two ends. Germline CDR1 is SGHRS and CDR2 is YFSETQ. CDR3 residues: CASSVGEAYNEQFF. In DNA form, the CDR3 reads TGCGCCAGCAGCGTAGGGGAGGCCTACAATGAGCAGTTCTTC.

This clone was counted a single time. The chain uses TRBV7-9 and TRBJ1-1, with TRBD1 as a possible D gene (5 bases). This CDR3 region has 13 residues. Between the trimmed V and J ends, which lost 3 bases and 7 bases, there was a span of 12 bases. Germline values: CDR1 SEHNR, CDR2 FQNEAQ (reference sequence). Here the CDR3 reads CASSLGQALEAFF. The CDR3 DNA reads TGTGCCAGCAGCTTGGGGCAGGCCCTTGAAGCTTTCTTT.

V gene TRBV15 combines with J gene TRBJ1-3; TRBD1 aligns across 7 bases. Trimming at V came to 5 bases and at J to 2 bases, leaving 6 bases not matched to a gene. This CDR3 is 15 amino acids long. Germline values: CDR1 LNHNV, CDR2 YYDKDF (reference sequence). This CDR3 reads CATSGRQGAGNTIYF. For the CDR3, the DNA is TGTGCCACCAGCGGACGCCAGGGGGCTGGAAACACCATATATTTT.

This clone has only a few counts. The genes are TRBV6-5 and TRBJ2-1; TRBD1 aligns across 9 bases. The ends lost 2 bases at V and 9 bases at J; junction bases unmatched: 5. There are 14 residues in the CDR3. Germline CDR1 and CDR2: MNHEY and SVGAGI. This CDR3 reads CASSYRDRVGEQFF. CDR3 nucleotide sequence: TGTGCCAGCAGTTACCGGGACAGGGTTGGTGAGCAGTTCTTC.

This chain links TRBV11-2 with TRBJ2-1, with 8 bases fitting TRBD2. Germline values: CDR1 SGHAT, CDR2 FQNNGV. The CDR3 runs to 16 residues. The ends lost 2 bases at V and 3 bases at J; junction bases unmatched: 6. The CDR3 protein is CASSLNAGGFYNEQFF. CDR3 bases: TGTGCCAGCAGCTTAAATGCGGGGGGCTTCTACAATGAGCAGTTCTTC.

The rearrangement links TRBV7-8 to TRBJ1-4; D is unclear. Germline V gene sequence: CDR1 SGHVS, CDR2 FQNEAQ. There are 18 residues in the CDR3. Trimming removed 5 bases at V and 0 bases at J, with 19 bases between. The CDR3 loop reads CASSPLSPVVATNEKLFF. The DNA of the CDR3 is TGTGCCAGCAGCCCTTTATCGCCGGTCGTTGCAACTAATGAAAAACTGTTTTTT.

This chain's CDR3 is CASSQGTWGGMQETQYF. As DNA, the CDR3 is TGCGCCAGCAGCCAGGGGACCTGGGGAGGGATGCAAGAGACCCAGTACTTC. The rearrangement uses TRBV4-1 and TRBJ2-5, with TRBD2 matching 7 bases. This CDR3 comprises 17 residues. The V gene's germline CDR1 is MGHRA and CDR2 YSYEKL. Trimming removed 3 bases from V and 2 bases from J; junction bases left unmatched: 12.

This clone occurred a few times. The chain links TRBV4-1 to TRBJ1-5; 8 positions match TRBD1. Germline assignment: CDR1 MGHRA and CDR2 YSYEKL. Trimming removed 4 bases from V and 6 bases from J; junction bases left unmatched: 11. CDR3 length: 16 amino acids. DNA for the CDR3: TGCGCCAGCAGCCGCGCTAACAGGGGGATTAGTCAGCCCCAGCATTTT. Translated, it gives CASSRANRGISQPQHF.

The rearrangement uses TRBV9 and TRBJ2-1; 13 nucleotides agree with TRBD2. The germline V gene has CDR1 SGDLS and CDR2 YYNGEE. Losses at the gene ends were 4 bases for V and 4 bases for J; bases not matched to a gene: 2. The CDR3 consists of 15 residues. The CDR3 spells CASSLGLAGYNEQFF. The DNA for the CDR3 is TGTGCCAGCAGCTTGGGACTAGCGGGATACAATGAGCAGTTCTTC. The complete variable domain, with remaining parts taken from reference TRBV9 and TRBJ2-1, reads DSGVTQTPKHLITATGQRVTLRCSPRSGDLSVYWYQQSLDQGLQFLIQYYNGEERAKGNILERFSAQQFPDLHSELNLSSLELGDSALYFCASSLGLAGYNEQFFGPGTRLTVL.

This clone has just a few counts. This rearrangement joins TRBV7-2 to TRBJ1-5; D perhaps matches TRBD1 (5 bases). CDR3 length: 12 amino acids. CDR1 is SGHTA and CDR2 is FQGNSA in the germline V gene. V gave up 8 bases and J gave up 7 bases, with 12 bases separating them. CDR3 amino acids: CASGSAGQPQHF. CDR3 nucleotides: TGTGCCAGCGGGTCGGCAGGGCAGCCCCAGCATTTT.